Each of the 4 T cell receptor beta chains below was sequenced from the same sample in a study of blood T cells in healthy people across ages. Alongside a J-beta primer mix, a sample-barcoded 5' primer served in a second PCR lasting about 6 to 11 cycles. TCRdb redid the calling of the 5' RACE reads with MiXCR, one entry per CDR3 protein. The table has under 1,000,000 distinct CDR3 sequences, under 40% seen once. Sample: blood. The receptors originated from a man between 18 and 35 years old in good health.

This clonotype has a handful of counts. The rearrangement links TRBV21-1 to TRBJ2-1. TRBV21-1 is described as a pseudogene. CDR3 length: 17 residues. In nucleotides, the CDR3 is TGTGCCAGCAACTCAATGGACCCCAAACGGGGCTACAATGAGCAGTTCTTC. Its protein product is CASNSMDPKRGYNEQFF.

The chain links TRBV7-2 to TRBJ1-1, with 10 nucleotides matching TRBD1. V lost 2 bases, J lost 5 bases, and 5 bases stayed unmatched. This CDR3 has 15 amino acids. From germline, CDR1 is SGHTA and CDR2 FQGNSA. CDR3 protein: CASSLTTGGGTEAFF. DNA of the CDR3: TGTGCCAGCAGCTTAACGACAGGGGGCGGAACTGAAGCTTTCTTT.

The rearrangement uses TRBV10-3 and TRBJ2-7, with a weak D call TRBD2 (6 bases). The CDR3 length is 14 residues. With 3 bases removed from V and 2 bases from J, the gap between germline ends came to 11 bases. CDR1 and CDR2 (germline): ENHRY, SYGVKD. The CDR3 is CAISEGGDPYEQYF. The CDR3 bases are TGTGCCATCAGTGAAGGCGGGGATCCCTACGAGCAGTACTTC.

As to this clonotype: A junction end diverges from the germline sequence, so it may reflect a read error. The chain is built from TRBV7-9 and TRBJ1-6, with D uncertain. This CDR3 comprises 15 residues. The V gene's germline CDR1 is SEHNR and CDR2 FQNEAQ (reference sequence). The CDR3 bases are TGTGCCGGCAGCTTAGGCCAGTCCTATAATTCACCCCTCCACTTT. Amino acids: CAGSLGQSYNSPLHF.